The 29 T cell receptor beta chains presented below share a single source sample, sequenced in a study of neurological immune-mediated disorders. TCRdb re-called the 5' RACE reads with MiXCR, one entry per CDR3 protein. The data contain 40,000 to 55,000 distinct CDR3 sequences, about 9.3% of them singletons. Input material: PBMCs. These receptors were collected from a woman in her thirties or forties with HTLV-1-associated myelopathy (HAM/TSP).

This clonotype appeared many times. The V and J genes are TRBV20-1 and TRBJ2-3, with 10 bases fitting TRBD2. The CDR3 consists of 17 residues. With 3 bases clipped from V and 1 base from J, the junction kept 10 bases outside the gene matches. CDR1 DFQATT and CDR2 SNEGSKA come from the germline V gene (reference sequence). CDR3 sequence (DNA): TGCAGTGCTAGTCCCTCCTTTCTAGCGGGGGGCACAGATACGCAGTATTTT. Protein sequence: CSASPSFLAGGTDTQYF.

This clonotype appeared many times. The chain couples TRBV7-2 to TRBJ1-6; D might be TRBD1 (6 bases). The germline V gene encodes CDR1 SGHTA and CDR2 FQGNSA. Trimming left V 8 bases short and J 7 bases short, with 15 bases between. The CDR3 extends over 14 amino acids. CDR3 nucleotide sequence: TGTGCCAGCCGCAGGGGCCTCAACAATTCACCCCTCCACTTT. This encodes CASRRGLNNSPLHF. The full variable domain, its missing parts supplied by reference TRBV7-2 and TRBJ1-6, is GAGVSQSPSNKVTEKGKDVELRCDPISGHTALYWYRQSLGQGLEFLIYFQGNSAPDKSGLPSDRFSAERTGGSVSTLTIQRTQQEDSAVYLCASRRGLNNSPLHFGNGTRLTVT.

This clonotype was found many times. The J gene is TRBJ2-6, the V gene TRBV6-1, with unresolved D. Germline V gene sequence: CDR1 MNHNS, CDR2 SASEGT. Trimming cost V 1 base and J 0 bases, with 4 bases left between them. The CDR3 is 15 amino acids. CDR3 nucleotide sequence: TGTGCCAGCAGTGAAGGGGGCTCTGGGGCCAACGTCCTGACTTTC. This encodes CASSEGGSGANVLTF.

This clonotype was counted only a few times. The rearrangement joins TRBV7-9 to TRBJ1-1; D ambiguous. Germline-derived CDR1 and CDR2 are SEHNR and FQNEAQ (reference sequence). The CDR3 runs to 15 residues. The V end was cut by 3 bases, the J end by 0 bases, with 11 bases between. Here the CDR3 DNA reads TGTGCCAGCAGCTTTCTCTGGAATTTGAACACTGAAGCTTTCTTT. The encoded protein is CASSFLWNLNTEAFF. The entire variable domain, with the rest obtained from reference TRBV7-9 and TRBJ1-1, is as follows: DTGVSQNPRHKITKRGQNVTFRCDPISEHNRLYWYRQTLGQGPEFLTYFQNEAQLEKSRLLSDRFSAERPKGSFSTLEIQRTEQGDSAMYLCASSFLWNLNTEAFFGQGTRLTVV.

To note about this clonotype: The conserved final phenylalanine or tryptophan is absent from the CDR3, which likely points to a read error. The chain joins TRBV7-9 to TRBJ2-7; D might be TRBD1 (6 bases). Germline lookup yields CDR1 SEHNR and CDR2 FQNEAQ (reference sequence). The CDR3 loop spans 13 amino acids. The CDR3, as DNA: TGTACCAGCAGCCGGGACAAATCCTACGAGCAGTACTAC. This codes for CTSSRDKSYEQYY.

In this sample, this clonotype turned up many times. This rearrangement joins TRBV12-3 or TRBV12-4 to TRBJ1-4; maybe TRBD1 (6 bases). This CDR3 comprises 13 residues. With 6 bases removed from V and 7 bases from J, the gap between germline ends came to 12 bases. The CDR3 sequence: CASRRDTIEKLFF. The CDR3 coding sequence is TGTGCCAGCAGGAGGGACACAATTGAAAAACTGTTTTTT.

This clonotype was recorded many times. This chain links TRBV2 with TRBJ2-2, with 8 bases fitting TRBD2. Trimming removed 10 bases from V and 6 bases from J; junction bases left unmatched: 13. The germline gives CDR1 SNHLY, CDR2 FYNNEI. CDR3 length equals 15 residues. The CDR3 is CATAMGLVRAGELFF. Here the CDR3 DNA reads TGTGCCACCGCCATGGGACTAGTTAGAGCCGGGGAGCTGTTTTTT.

The J gene is TRBJ2-3, the V gene TRBV11-1; 13 bases fit TRBD2. The CDR3 is 16 residues long. Losses at the gene ends were 4 bases for V and 8 bases for J; bases not matched to a gene: 9. Germline values: CDR1 SGHAT, CDR2 FQDESV (reference sequence). The CDR3 region has the DNA TGTGCCAGCAGCTCCGGGACTAGCGGGATCTATGCTACGCAGTATTTT. Its protein is CASSSGTSGIYATQYF.

In its sample, this clonotype was seen many times. J is TRBJ2-3 and V is TRBV20-1; 12 bases are shared with TRBD2. The ends lost 1 base at V and 4 bases at J; junction bases unmatched: 9. Germline V gene lookup returns CDR1 DFQATT and CDR2 SNEGSKA (reference sequence). The CDR3 consists of 17 residues. CDR3 amino acids: CSARVWLAGGPPDTQYF. Written as DNA, the CDR3 is TGCAGTGCTAGAGTGTGGCTAGCGGGGGGGCCCCCAGATACGCAGTATTTT.

This clonotype was found many times. The chain joins TRBV27 to TRBJ2-7; 7 nucleotides line up with TRBD2. The CDR3 extends over 15 amino acids. Losses at the gene ends were 7 bases for V and 2 bases for J; bases not matched to a gene: 11. CDR1 and CDR2 (germline): MNHEY, SMNVEV (reference sequence). CDR3 region: CASKITGTIPYEQYF. The CDR3 nucleotides read TGTGCCAGCAAAATTACCGGGACTATCCCCTACGAGCAGTACTTC.

Ten or more counts support this clonotype. The chain has TRBV6-6 and TRBJ2-7, with unresolved D. CDR3 size: 15 residues. The V end was cut by 2 bases, the J end by 0 bases, with 11 bases between. Looked up from germline, CDR1 is MNHNY and CDR2 is SVGAGI (reference sequence). CDR3 amino acids: CASSYASQSSYEQYF. The CDR3 DNA reads as TGTGCCAGCAGTTACGCGTCCCAGAGCTCCTACGAGCAGTACTTC.

This clonotype was picked up many times. The chain carries TRBV11-2 and TRBJ2-4; 10 nucleotides line up with TRBD2. Germline V CDR1 and CDR2: SGHAT, FQNNGV. The CDR3 is 13 amino acids. J gave up 15 bases and V 1 base, and 6 bases lay outside the gene matches. DNA of the CDR3: TGTGCCAGCAGCTTAGCGCCTAGCGGGGGTTCGTACTTC. Translated: CASSLAPSGGSYF.

This clonotype came up many times. The rearrangement joins TRBV6-1 to TRBJ2-1; 11 nucleotides line up with TRBD2. The CDR3 spans 14 residues. After removal of 8 bases from V and 4 bases from J, the junction contained 4 bases not matched to a gene. Germline V gene lookup returns CDR1 MNHNS and CDR2 SASEGT. CDR3 nucleotide sequence: TGTGCCAGCGCGAGGACTAGCGGGTACAATGAGCAGTTCTTC. Its translation is CASARTSGYNEQFF.

This clonotype was seen at least ten times. This chain links TRBV7-2 with TRBJ1-5; D perhaps matches TRBD1 (6 bases). Trimming removed 1 base from V and 6 bases from J, with 7 bases in between. From germline, CDR1 is SGHTA and CDR2 FQGNSA. The CDR3 spans 13 residues. CDR3 bases: TGTGCCAGCAGCTTAGTACAGGGTCAGCCCCAGCATTTT. Its protein is CASSLVQGQPQHF.

This clonotype was observed at least ten times. V and J are TRBV21-1 and TRBJ2-7; TRBD1, the table's D call, was not compared with the DNA. TRBV21-1 is a documented pseudogene. This CDR3 region has 15 residues. This chain's CDR3 is CASRGRRGFIYEQYF. The CDR3 DNA reads TGTGCCAGCAGAGGAAGACGGGGGTTTATCTACGAGCAGTACTTC.

This clonotype appeared many times. The chain uses TRBV20-1 and TRBJ2-1; 8 nucleotides match TRBD1. V gave up 3 bases and J gave up 4 bases; unmatched junction bases: 5. The CDR3 is 14 amino acids. Per germline, CDR1 DFQATT and CDR2 SNEGSKA (reference sequence). CDR3 nucleotides: TGCAGTGCTAGCAGGGGGCGACAATACAATGAGCAGTTCTTC. Its protein is CSASRGRQYNEQFF.

This clonotype showed up many times. This chain joins TRBV5-1 and TRBJ2-7; D remains unclear. The CDR3 has 13 amino acids. V was trimmed by 5 bases and J by 1 base, leaving 10 bases between them. Germline V CDR1 and CDR2: SGHRS, YFSETQ. CDR3 protein: CASSFDMSYEQYF. The CDR3 DNA sequence: TGCGCCAGCAGTTTTGACATGTCCTACGAGCAGTACTTC. Combining the CDR3 with reference TRBV5-1 and TRBJ2-7 gives the whole variable domain KAGVTQTPRYLIKTRGQQVTLSCSPISGHRSVSWYQQTPGQGLQFLFEYFSETQRNKGNFPGRFSGRQFSNSRSEMNVSTLELGDSALYLCASSFDMSYEQYFGPGTRLTVT.

The chain employs TRBV6-1 and TRBJ1-1; 11 positions agree with TRBD1. There are 13 residues in the CDR3. Trimming at V came to 8 bases and at J to 4 bases, leaving 3 bases not matched to a gene. Germline lookup yields CDR1 MNHNS and CDR2 SASEGT. CDR3 protein: CASEGQGVTEAFF. Written as DNA, the CDR3 is TGTGCCAGCGAGGGACAGGGGGTCACTGAAGCTTTCTTT.

This clonotype was seen many times. The chain recombines TRBV4-1 with TRBJ2-7; D gene uncertain. The CDR3 has 14 residues. V was clipped by 5 bases and J by 0 bases, with 11 bases between them. The germline gives CDR1 MGHRA, CDR2 YSYEKL. The CDR3 region has the DNA TGCGCCAGCAGCAGGAGTCACAGCTCCTACGAGCAGTACTTC. Translating gives CASSRSHSSYEQYF.

This clonotype was counted many times. This chain uses TRBV12-3 or TRBV12-4 with TRBJ1-1; 10 positions match TRBD1. The junction had 3 bases not matched to a gene; V was cut back by 5 bases and J by 0 bases. CDR3 length: 15 amino acids. The CDR3 sequence: CASSRTGGMNTEAFF. CDR3 nucleotides: TGTGCCAGCAGTCGGACAGGGGGTATGAACACTGAAGCTTTCTTT.

This clonotype occurred many times. V usage is TRBV12-3 or TRBV12-4 and J usage is TRBJ2-7; D unresolved. This CDR3 is built from 14 residues. V lost 6 bases to trimming and J lost 4 bases, with 16 bases between them. In DNA form, the CDR3 reads TGTGCCAGCAGCCCCCCCTTAGCTCGATACGAGCAGTACTTC. Its translation is CASSPPLARYEQYF.

The sample holds many counts of this clonotype. This sequence joins TRBV10-3 and TRBJ2-7, with D maybe TRBD2 (5 bases). The CDR3 is 15 amino acids. With 10 bases removed from V and 0 bases from J, the gap between germline ends came to 19 bases. Germline lookup yields CDR1 ENHRY and CDR2 SYGVKD. CDR3 sequence: CATLGLRGNSYEQYF. DNA for the CDR3: TGTGCCACCTTAGGGCTTCGGGGAAACTCCTACGAGCAGTACTTC.

There are many counts of this clonotype. This rearrangement joins TRBV5-6 to TRBJ2-5, with TRBD2 matching 7 bases. The length of the CDR3 is 13 residues. Looked up from germline, CDR1 is SGHDT and CDR2 is YYEEEE. The trim removed 2 bases at V and 2 bases at J, leaving 0 bases unmatched. The CDR3 bases are TGTGCCAGCAGCTTCGGGGGGCAAGAGACCCAGTACTTC. It yields the protein CASSFGGQETQYF.

Many counts were recorded for this clonotype. The chain joins TRBV7-8 to TRBJ2-3, with 11 bases lining up with TRBD2. The CDR3 covers 15 residues. The V segment lost 7 bases and the J segment 2 bases; nucleotides outside the gene matches: 5. Germline V gene sequence: CDR1 SGHVS, CDR2 FQNEAQ. CDR3 DNA sequence: TGTGCCAGCAACCTACTAGCGGGGGCCACAGATACGCAGTATTTT. Its translation is CASNLLAGATDTQYF.

Remarks on this clonotype: Possible read error: a much larger clone is one base away. The conserved closing phenylalanine or tryptophan is absent in this CDR3, likely reflecting a read error. V usage is TRBV7-2 and J usage is TRBJ1-3, with a possible D match to TRBD1 (5 bases). Trimming cost V 5 bases and J 4 bases, with 15 bases left between them. The CDR3 sequence is 15 residues long. From germline, CDR1 is SGHTA and CDR2 FQGNSA. For the CDR3, the DNA is TGTGCCAGCAGCACCCCCCAGGGTGCGGGAAACACCATATATGTT. Amino acids: CASSTPQGAGNTIYV.

This clonotype was seen many times. This chain uses TRBV6-2 or TRBV6-3 with TRBJ2-1, with no clear D. From germline, CDR1 is MNHEY and CDR2 SVGEGT. This CDR3 region has 13 residues. The V end was cut by 6 bases, the J end by 9 bases, with 15 bases between. The CDR3 protein is CASRSLNPGEQFF. The DNA of the CDR3 is TGTGCCAGCAGGTCACTCAACCCCGGTGAGCAGTTCTTC.

This clonotype was counted ten times or more. V and J are TRBV6-1 and TRBJ1-5; maybe TRBD1 (5 bases). Germline assignment: CDR1 MNHNS and CDR2 SASEGT. With 7 bases removed from V and 4 bases from J, the gap between germline ends came to 17 bases. The CDR3 is 15 residues long. The CDR3 loop is CASTVIGTANQPQHF. The CDR3 DNA reads as TGTGCCAGCACCGTAATCGGGACGGCTAATCAGCCCCAGCATTTT.

This clonotype occurred many times. This sequence joins TRBV29-1 and TRBJ1-1, with TRBD1 as a possible D gene (6 bases). V was trimmed by 8 bases and J by 1 base, leaving 14 bases between them. CDR1 is SQVTM, CDR2 ANQGSEA, per germline. The CDR3 runs 13 residues. The CDR3 nucleotides read TGCAGCTTGCTCCGGGACAAGAACACTGAAGCTTTCTTT. This codes for CSLLRDKNTEAFF.

This clonotype was recorded at least ten times. The chain employs TRBV7-8 and TRBJ1-2; no clear D. V was clipped by 6 bases and J by 3 bases, with 20 bases between them. This CDR3 comprises 16 residues. CDR1 is SGHVS, CDR2 FQNEAQ, per germline. CDR3 protein: CASSQKPTLSDYGYTF. The CDR3 nucleotides read TGTGCCAGCAGTCAAAAGCCCACACTATCAGACTATGGCTACACCTTC.